This T cell receptor beta chain was captured by sequencing in a study of T cells in Graves' hyperthyroidism and ophthalmopathy (dated by TCRdb to about 2019). Turning to the overall study: Peripheral blood was collected at initial diagnosis, before any treatment. To identify TCR V-J signatures that set the groups apart, the researchers used a discovery cohort of approximately 98 patients, made up of around 42 with Graves' ophthalmopathy and some 58 with stable Graves' hyperthyroidism. An independent validation cohort of under 20 hyperthyroidism patients and roughly 16 patients who later progressed to ophthalmopathy tested prospective prediction of ophthalmopathy. The approximately 97 discovery patients were randomly divided into training and test sets at a 7:3 ratio. The study also compared thyroid tissue and blood T-cell repertoires from a handful of Graves' hyperthyroidism patients. Following sampling, methimazole starting at 30 mg daily was given to hyperthyroidism patients, and high-dose intravenous methylprednisolone was given to ophthalmopathy patients. TCR Vbeta CDR3 sequencing of 130 to 150 peripheral blood samples (fewer than 45 ophthalmopathy, roughly 74 hyperthyroidism and roughly 17 progressor patients) is reported in the paper. The investigation overall reported the following: No statistical method was used to fix the sample size in advance, and group allocation was not hidden from the investigators. Blood samples also contained most of the expanded thyroid clonotypes (frequency above 0.001), which suggests that blood repertoires may reflect thyroid immune responses. In validation, progression to ophthalmopathy was predicted by the model with 70.59% sensitivity and approximately 78% specificity, a median of roughly six months before onset. A model built on a 13 V-J signature distinguished ophthalmopathy from stable hyperthyroidism, reaching 85% to 90% sensitivity and around 81% specificity in cross-validation and 80%/75% in testing.

A word on this clonotype: The target of this receptor is not known. Per-base qualities were not stored, and no clone one base away is much larger.

Stable Graves' hyperthyroidism was defined as no progression to ophthalmopathy during 18 months of follow-up. Hyperthyroidism patients were newly diagnosed, had a disease duration of under 2 months, and were aged 18 to 65 years. Exclusion was applied to patients with uncontrolled infections, other autoimmune diseases, pregnancy or lactation. Diagnoses relied on clinical symptoms, serum thyroxine and TRAb, thyroid ultrasound and orbital computed tomography. Ficoll-Paque density gradient centrifugation was used to isolate PBMCs from about 9 ml of fresh peripheral blood. Total RNA was extracted with Trizol reagent, and quality was checked on an Agilent 2100 Bioanalyzer. Amplification of TCR beta CDR3 regions was carried out from RNA transcripts. For the first round of RT-PCR on the TCR CDR3, the HTBI primer set was used together with the Qiagen OneStep RT-PCR kit. Libraries were constructed in a second round of multiplex PCR, after which size selection and purification were performed. Paired-end sequencing of the libraries was performed with 100 bp reads on an Illumina HiSeq2000. Processing in the source paper ran as follows. Raw data were processed with SOAPnuke, discarding reads with adapters, uncalled bases, mean Phred below 15, or no exact constant-primer or identifier match. High-quality paired reads were merged with COPE v1.2.5, and unique nucleotide sequences were defined as clonotypes. MiTCR v1.1 was used to align the clonotypes against IMGT TRBV, TRBD and TRBJ reference segments. The analysis was restricted to V-J combinations with a frequency above 0.0001, which together covered 99.2% of the repertoires. A TCS score was defined as the ratio between F50 (clonal expansion) and ExV (chaos), using BLOSUM62-based TCRdist between CDR3 peptides within each V-J. Welch's t-statistics and random forest reduced several hundred V-J features to some 14, which were used in a naive Bayes classifier (R e1071). The Morisita-Horn index was used to measure how similar the thyroid and blood repertoires were. Clones were called with MiXCR by TCRdb after fastp trimmed the public reads at Q25, and only in-frame beta chains were retained. All rows with the same CDR3 protein become a single entry with the most common DNA and genes. These V and J calls derive from TCRdb rather than the authors' analysis. Across this sample there are hundreds of thousands of distinct CDR3 sequences, with about a third seen only once. The ten largest clones take up less than 40% of the sample.

V loses 3 bases, J loses 7 bases, and the germline ends lie 16 bases apart. The CDR3 numbers 16 residues from cysteine through phenylalanine. Of all the DNA, just the CDR3 is kept, 48 bases in frame from base 1. The CDR1 and CDR2 encoded by the germline V gene (reference sequence) are SEHNR and FQNEAQ. This receptor was taken from a middle-aged woman with Graves' hyperthyroidism. Sequenced material: blood. The V gene is TRBV7-9 and the J gene is TRBJ1-6; a tentative D call is TRBD1 (6 bases match). The DNA reads TGTGCCAGCAGCTTCGGTCTTCAGGGACAAAATTCACCCCTCCACTTT. Its protein product is CASSFGLQGQNSPLHF.